The text below deals with one T cell receptor (beta chain). The source of the sample is a study of PD-1 blockade in mismatch repair-deficient tumors. About the study: Patients had about eleven mismatch repair-deficient cancer types and were previously treated and progressing.

Sequenced by immunoSEQ multiplex PCR; TCRdb stores in-frame clones only, minus some. The sample contains fewer than 60,000 clones, under 85% of which appear only once. Looked up from germline, CDR1 is SGDLS and CDR2 is YYNGEE. The CDR3 totals 15 residues. With 7 bases clipped from V and 4 bases from J, the junction kept 12 bases outside the gene matches. TCRs were sequenced from a few patients responding to pembrolizumab. The sample in question was PBMCs, obtained before pembrolizumab treatment. The V and J genes are TRBV9 and TRBJ2-7; 9 bases are shared with TRBD1. The TCR originated in an adult with mismatch repair-deficient cancer. This chain's CDR3 is CASARDRATSYEQYF. The DNA of the CDR3 is TGTGCCAGCGCCCGGGACAGGGCCACTTCTTACGAGCAGTACTTC.